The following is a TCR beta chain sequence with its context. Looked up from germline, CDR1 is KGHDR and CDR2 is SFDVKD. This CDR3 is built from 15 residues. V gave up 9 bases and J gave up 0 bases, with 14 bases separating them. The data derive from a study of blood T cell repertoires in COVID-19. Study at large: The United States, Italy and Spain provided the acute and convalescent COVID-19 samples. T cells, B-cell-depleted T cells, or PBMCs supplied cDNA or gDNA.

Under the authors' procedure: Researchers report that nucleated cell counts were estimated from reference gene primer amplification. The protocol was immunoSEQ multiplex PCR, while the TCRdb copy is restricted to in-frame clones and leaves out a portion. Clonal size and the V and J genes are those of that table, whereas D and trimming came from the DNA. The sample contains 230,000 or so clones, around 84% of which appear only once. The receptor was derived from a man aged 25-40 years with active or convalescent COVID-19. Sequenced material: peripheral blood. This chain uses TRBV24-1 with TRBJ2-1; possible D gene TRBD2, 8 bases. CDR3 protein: CATAGRDSSYNEQFF. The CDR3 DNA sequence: TGTGCCACCGCCGGGAGGGACAGCTCCTACAATGAGCAGTTCTTC.